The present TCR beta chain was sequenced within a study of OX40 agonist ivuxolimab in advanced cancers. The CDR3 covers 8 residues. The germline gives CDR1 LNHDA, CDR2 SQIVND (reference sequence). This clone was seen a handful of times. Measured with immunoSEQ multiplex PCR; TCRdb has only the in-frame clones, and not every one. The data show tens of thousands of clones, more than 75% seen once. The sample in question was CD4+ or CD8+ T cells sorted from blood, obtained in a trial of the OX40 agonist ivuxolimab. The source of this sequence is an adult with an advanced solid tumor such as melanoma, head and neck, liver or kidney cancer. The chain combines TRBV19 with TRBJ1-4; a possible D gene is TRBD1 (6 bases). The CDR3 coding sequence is TGTGCACGGACAGAACTGTTTTTT. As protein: CARTELFF.